This TCR beta chain was sequenced during a study of T cell clonality in common variable immunodeficiency. Study conclusions and caveats: Reportedly, TCR beta sequences from common variable immunodeficiency showed fewer deletions and N-nucleotide insertions. CVID subjects had higher TCRbeta clonality than healthy controls, most marked in about a third.

This clone was detected many times. Its antigen is not identified. The sequence runs out 3 residues before the end of the CDR3; the remainder is reconstructed from the germline J gene. Aged about 9 to 70 years, CVID subjects averaged around 40 years old. Blood samples were heparinized, 5 to 8 ml per donor. Sequencing input was equivalent genomic DNA from CVID and controls. The data were produced by immunoSEQ multiplex PCR, yet TCRdb's version contains in-frame clones alone and is incomplete. The sample offers about 21,000 clones and no singletons, the top ten holding about 2.3%. J was trimmed by 0 bases and V by 4 bases; bases with no gene match: 12. The length of the CDR3 is 18 residues. Germline V gene data show CDR1 as SGHVS and CDR2 as FQNEAQ.

The sequenced sample was peripheral blood mononuclear cells. V is TRBV7-8 and J is TRBJ1-2, with TRBD1 matching 9 bases. The source is a human donor with common variable immunodeficiency. This CDR3 reads CASSSKTGGTSSNYGYTF. The sequenced CDR3 bases are TGTGCCAGCAGCTCCAAGACAGGGGGTACCTCCTCTAACTATGGC. Drawing the rest from reference TRBV7-8 and TRBJ1-2, the complete variable domain is GAGVSQSPRYKVAKRGQDVALRCDPISGHVSLFWYQQALGQGPEFLTYFQNEAQLDKSGLPSDRFFAERPEGSVSTLKIQRTQQEDSAVYLCASSSKTGGTSSNYGYTFGSGTRLTVV.